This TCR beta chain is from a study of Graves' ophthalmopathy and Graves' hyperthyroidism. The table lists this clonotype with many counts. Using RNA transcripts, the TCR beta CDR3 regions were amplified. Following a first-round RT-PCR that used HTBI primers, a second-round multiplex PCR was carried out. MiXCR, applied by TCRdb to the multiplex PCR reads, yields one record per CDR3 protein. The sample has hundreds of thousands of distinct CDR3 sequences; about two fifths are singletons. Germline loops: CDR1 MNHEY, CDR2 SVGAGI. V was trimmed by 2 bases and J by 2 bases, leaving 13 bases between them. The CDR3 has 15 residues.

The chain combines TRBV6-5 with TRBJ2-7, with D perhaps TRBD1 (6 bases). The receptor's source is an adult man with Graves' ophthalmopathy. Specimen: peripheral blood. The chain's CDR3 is CASSYQTGGTYEQYF. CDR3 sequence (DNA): TGTGCCAGCAGTTACCAGACAGGTGGGACCTACGAGCAGTACTTC.